This T cell receptor beta chain was captured by sequencing in a study of T cell clusters in autoimmune cytopenias. Study background: A median of roughly 52,000 TRB reads per sample yielded a median around 2,000 distinct clonotypes.

There are 14 residues in the CDR3. Germline V CDR1 and CDR2: KGHDR, SFDVKD. About 37,500 genome equivalents of blood DNA were amplified for TRB. Multiplex touch-down PCR amplified TRB using TRB-A and TRB-B pools in one tube. TCRdb reprocessed the multiplex PCR reads and keeps a single row for each CDR3 protein, giving no DNA. The clone table shows about 3,900 distinct CDR3 sequences, with the ten largest holding approximately 15%. Notes on this clonotype: Its cognate antigen is unknown.

Study-wide findings and caveats: The T cell clusters came from computational analysis alone and lack functional validation. Primary autoimmune cytopenia patients seemingly lacked the physiological T cell clusters found in healthy donors. TRB repertoire shifts in secondary cytopenia and chronic lymphocytic leukemia mostly reflected lymphoma, not autoimmunity.

Sequenced material: peripheral blood. This TCR was recovered from a human donor with an autoimmune cytopenia or autoimmune hepatitis (not recorded which). The chain combines TRBV24-1 with TRBJ2-1. The CDR3 here is CATSVAGLSNEQFF.